This TCR beta chain comes out of a study of T cell responses to AZD1222 COVID-19 vaccine. General study results and limits: Spike-specific TCR breadth and depth rose after two AZD1222 doses. Only after the peak T cell response were repertoires sampled.

The CDR3 extends over 14 amino acids. V dropped 2 bases and J dropped 5; count of bases not matched to a gene: 3. Germline V gene sequence: CDR1 SGHNT, CDR2 YYREEE (reference sequence). TCRdb's copy holds only in-frame clones and misses some; the assay was immunoSEQ multiplex PCR. The table records roughly 160,000 clones, about 89% of them present only once. On this clone itself: Its antigen is unidentified.

Sequences were derived from peripheral blood, sampled on day 0 of AZD1222 vaccination. The sequence came from an adult in good health. The gene calls are TRBV5-4 and TRBJ2-2; the match to TRBD2 covers 7 bases. The CDR3 DNA reads TGTGCCAGCAGCTTTGCCGGGAGGACCGGGGAGCTGTTTTTT. Translating gives CASSFAGRTGELFF.